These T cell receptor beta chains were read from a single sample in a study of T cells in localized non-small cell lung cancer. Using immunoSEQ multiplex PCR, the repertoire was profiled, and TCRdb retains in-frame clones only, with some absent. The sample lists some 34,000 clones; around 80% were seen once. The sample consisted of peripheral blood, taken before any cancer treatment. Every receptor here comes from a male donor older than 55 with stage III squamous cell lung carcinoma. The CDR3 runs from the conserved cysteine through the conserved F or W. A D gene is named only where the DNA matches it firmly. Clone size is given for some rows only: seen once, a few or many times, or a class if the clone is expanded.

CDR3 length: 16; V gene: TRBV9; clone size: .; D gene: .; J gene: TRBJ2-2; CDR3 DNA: TGTGCCAGCAGCGTAGATCCGAATAGGGAGACCGGGGAGCTGTTTTTT; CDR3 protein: CASSVDPNRETGELFF
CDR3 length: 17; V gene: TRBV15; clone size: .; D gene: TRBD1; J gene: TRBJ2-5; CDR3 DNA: TGTGCCACCAGCAGAGATGTAATGGGGACAGGGGATGAGACCCAGTACTTC; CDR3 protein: CATSRDVMGTGDETQYF
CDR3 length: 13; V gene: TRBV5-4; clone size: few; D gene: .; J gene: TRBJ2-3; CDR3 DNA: TGTGCCAGCAGCTTGGCCGGGACAGATACGCAGTATTTT; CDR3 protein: CASSLAGTDTQYF
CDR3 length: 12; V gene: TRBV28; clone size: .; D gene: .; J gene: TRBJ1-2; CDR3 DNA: TGTGCCAGCAGTACAGAGGACTATGGCTACACCTTC; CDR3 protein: CASSTEDYGYTF
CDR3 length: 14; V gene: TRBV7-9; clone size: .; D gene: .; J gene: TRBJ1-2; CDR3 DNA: TGTGCCAGCACCGACTGGGGAGGGAACTATGGCTACACCTTC; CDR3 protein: CASTDWGGNYGYTF
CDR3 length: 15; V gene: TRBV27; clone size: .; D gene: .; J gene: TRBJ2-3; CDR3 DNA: TGTGCCAGCAGTTCCCTTGGGGTGGGAACAGATACGCAGTATTTT; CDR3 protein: CASSSLGVGTDTQYF
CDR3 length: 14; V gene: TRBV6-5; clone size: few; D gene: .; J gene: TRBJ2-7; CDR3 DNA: TGTGCCAGCAGTTACTCGAGAGGGAGAGGCGAGCAGTACTTC; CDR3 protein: CASSYSRGRGEQYF
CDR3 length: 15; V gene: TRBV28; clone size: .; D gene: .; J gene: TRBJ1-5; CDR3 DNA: TGTGCCAGCAGTTTATGGGGTGGGAGCAATCAGCCCCAGCATTTT; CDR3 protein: CASSLWGGSNQPQHF
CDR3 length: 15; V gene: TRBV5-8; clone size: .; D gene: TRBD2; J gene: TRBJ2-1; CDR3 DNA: TGTGCCAGCAGCCCCCGTGGACTAGGGGACAATGAGCAGTTCTTC; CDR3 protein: CASSPRGLGDNEQFF
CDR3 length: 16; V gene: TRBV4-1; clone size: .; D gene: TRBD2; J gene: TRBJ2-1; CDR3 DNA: TGCGCCAGCAGCCACCCACTAGCGGACCCCAGGAATGAGCAGTTCTTC; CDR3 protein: CASSHPLADPRNEQFF
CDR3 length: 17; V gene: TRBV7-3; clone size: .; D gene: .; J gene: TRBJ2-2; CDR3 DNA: TGTGCCAGCAGCCTAAGGGCGGGCAGGGGATCCCCCGGGGAGCTGTTTTTT; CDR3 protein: CASSLRAGRGSPGELFF
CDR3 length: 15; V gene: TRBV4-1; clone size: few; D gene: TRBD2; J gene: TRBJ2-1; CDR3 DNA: TGCGCCAGCAGCCATCCATCAGTAGCGGGGGGGCTCCAGTTCTTC; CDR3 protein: CASSHPSVAGGLQFF
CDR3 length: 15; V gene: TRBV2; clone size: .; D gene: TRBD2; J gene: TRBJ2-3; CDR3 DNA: TGTGCCAGCAGTGAAGTGCGGGAGCCCACAGATACGCAGTATTTT; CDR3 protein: CASSEVREPTDTQYF
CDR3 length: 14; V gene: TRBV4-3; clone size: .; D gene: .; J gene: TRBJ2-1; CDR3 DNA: TGCGCCAGCAGCCAATACGGGGGTGACAATGAGCAGTTCTTC; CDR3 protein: CASSQYGGDNEQFF
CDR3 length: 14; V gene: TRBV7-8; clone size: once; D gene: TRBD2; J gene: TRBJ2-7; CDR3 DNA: TGTGCCAGCAGCTCCAGTAGCGGGGGGTACGAGCAGTACTTC; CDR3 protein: CASSSSSGGYEQYF
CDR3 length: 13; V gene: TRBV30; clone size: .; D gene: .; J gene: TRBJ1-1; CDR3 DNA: TGTGCCGCACGTTCTTTACCGGGCACTGAAGCTTTCTTT; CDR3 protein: CAARSLPGTEAFF
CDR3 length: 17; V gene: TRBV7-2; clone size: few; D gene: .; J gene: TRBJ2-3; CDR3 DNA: TGTGCCAGCAGCTTAGGCATCAATACATTTAGCACAGATACGCAGTATTTT; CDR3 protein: CASSLGINTFSTDTQYF
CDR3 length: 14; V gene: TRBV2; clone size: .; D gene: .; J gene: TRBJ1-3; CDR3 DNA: TGTGCCAGCAGTGAGTCGGGATTCTCTAACACCATATATTTT; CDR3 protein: CASSESGFSNTIYF
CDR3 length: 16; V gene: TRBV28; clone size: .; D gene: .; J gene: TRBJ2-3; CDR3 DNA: TGTGCCAGCAGTTTCTCAGGGGATCCCGGCACAGATACGCAGTATTTT; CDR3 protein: CASSFSGDPGTDTQYF
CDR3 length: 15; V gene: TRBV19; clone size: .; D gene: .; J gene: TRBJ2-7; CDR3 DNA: TGTGCCAGTAGTATAGATCTTGGGGGGACGGACGAGCAGTACTTC; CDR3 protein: CASSIDLGGTDEQYF
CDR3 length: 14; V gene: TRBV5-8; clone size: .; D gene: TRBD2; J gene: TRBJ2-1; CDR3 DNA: TGTGCCAGCAGCTTGGCTAGCGGGCGCAATGAGCAGTTCTTC; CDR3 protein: CASSLASGRNEQFF
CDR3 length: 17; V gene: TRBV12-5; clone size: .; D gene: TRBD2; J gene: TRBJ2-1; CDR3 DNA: TGTGCTAGTGGCCCACCGGGGACTAGCGGGGGGTACAATGAGCAGTTCTTC; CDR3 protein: CASGPPGTSGGYNEQFF
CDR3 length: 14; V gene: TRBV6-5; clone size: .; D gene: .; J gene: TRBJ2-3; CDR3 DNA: TGTGCCAGCAGTTACGACACCAGCACAGATACGCAGTATTTT; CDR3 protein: CASSYDTSTDTQYF
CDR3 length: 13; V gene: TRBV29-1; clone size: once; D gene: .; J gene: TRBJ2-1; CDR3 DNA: TGCAGCGTTGAGTCCTCGGGGTACAATGAGCAGTTCTTC; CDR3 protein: CSVESSGYNEQFF
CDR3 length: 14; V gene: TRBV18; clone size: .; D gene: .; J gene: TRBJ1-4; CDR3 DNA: TGTGCCAGCTCACCAAGGGACAACAATGAAAAACTGTTTTTT; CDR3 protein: CASSPRDNNEKLFF
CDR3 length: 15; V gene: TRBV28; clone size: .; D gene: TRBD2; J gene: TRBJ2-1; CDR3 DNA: TGTGCCAGCAGATGGACTAGCGGGAGAAGAAATGAGCAGTTCTTC; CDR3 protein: CASRWTSGRRNEQFF
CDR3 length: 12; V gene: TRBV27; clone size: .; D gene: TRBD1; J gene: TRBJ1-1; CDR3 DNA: TGTGCCAGCAGTTCCAGGGGGACTGAAGCTTTCTTT; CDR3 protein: CASSSRGTEAFF
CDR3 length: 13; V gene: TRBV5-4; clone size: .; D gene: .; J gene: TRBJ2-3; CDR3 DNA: TGTGCCAGCAGCTTCCCGGGAACAGATACGCAGTATTTT; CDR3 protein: CASSFPGTDTQYF